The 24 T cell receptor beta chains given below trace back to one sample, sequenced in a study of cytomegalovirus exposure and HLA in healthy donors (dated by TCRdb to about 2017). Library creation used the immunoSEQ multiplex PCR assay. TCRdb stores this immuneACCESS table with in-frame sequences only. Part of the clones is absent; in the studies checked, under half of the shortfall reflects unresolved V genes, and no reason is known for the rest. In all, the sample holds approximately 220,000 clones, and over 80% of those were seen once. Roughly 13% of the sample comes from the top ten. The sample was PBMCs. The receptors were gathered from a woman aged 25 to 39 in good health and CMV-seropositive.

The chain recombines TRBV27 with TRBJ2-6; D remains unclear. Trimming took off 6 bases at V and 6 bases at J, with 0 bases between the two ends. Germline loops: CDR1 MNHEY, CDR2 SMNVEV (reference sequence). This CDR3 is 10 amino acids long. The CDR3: CASRANVLTF. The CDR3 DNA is TGTGCCAGCAGGGCCAACGTCCTGACTTTC.

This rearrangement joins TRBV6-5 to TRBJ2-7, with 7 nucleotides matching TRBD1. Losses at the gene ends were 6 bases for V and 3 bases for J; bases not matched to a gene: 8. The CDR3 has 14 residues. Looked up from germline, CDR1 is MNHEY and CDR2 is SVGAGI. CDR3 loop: CASRGTERGYEQYF. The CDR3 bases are TGTGCCAGCAGGGGGACAGAGCGAGGCTACGAGCAGTACTTC.

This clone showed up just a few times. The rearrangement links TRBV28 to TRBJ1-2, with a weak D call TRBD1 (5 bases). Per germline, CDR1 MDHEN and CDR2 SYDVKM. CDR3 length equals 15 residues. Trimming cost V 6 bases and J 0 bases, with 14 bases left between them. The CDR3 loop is CASRERGGTNYGYTF. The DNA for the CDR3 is TGTGCCAGCAGAGAGCGGGGGGGAACTAACTATGGCTACACCTTC.

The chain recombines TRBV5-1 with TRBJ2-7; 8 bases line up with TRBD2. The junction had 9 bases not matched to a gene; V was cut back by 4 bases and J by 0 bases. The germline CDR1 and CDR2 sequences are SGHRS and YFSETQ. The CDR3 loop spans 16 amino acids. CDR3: CASSPALAESSYEQYF. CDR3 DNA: TGCGCCAGCAGCCCCGCACTAGCGGAAAGCTCCTACGAGCAGTACTTC.

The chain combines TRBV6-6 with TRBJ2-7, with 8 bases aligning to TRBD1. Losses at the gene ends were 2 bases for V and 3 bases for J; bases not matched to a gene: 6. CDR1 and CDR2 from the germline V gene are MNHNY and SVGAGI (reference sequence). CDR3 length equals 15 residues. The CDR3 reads CASSYHGQGGYEQYF. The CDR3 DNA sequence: TGTGCCAGCAGTTACCATGGACAGGGTGGCTACGAGCAGTACTTC.

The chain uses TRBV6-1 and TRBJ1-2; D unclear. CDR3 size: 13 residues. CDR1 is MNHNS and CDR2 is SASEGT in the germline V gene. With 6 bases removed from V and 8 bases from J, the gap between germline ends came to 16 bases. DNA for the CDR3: TGTGCCAGCAGGGCCGAGAGGGCGAGCGGCTACACCTTC. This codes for CASRAERASGYTF.

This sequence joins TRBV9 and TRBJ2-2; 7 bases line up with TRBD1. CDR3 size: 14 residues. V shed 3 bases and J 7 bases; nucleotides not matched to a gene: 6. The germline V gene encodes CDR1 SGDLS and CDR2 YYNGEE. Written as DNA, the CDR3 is TGTGCCAGCAGCGGGAACAGGGGTGGCGGGGAGCTGTTTTTT. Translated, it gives CASSGNRGGGELFF.

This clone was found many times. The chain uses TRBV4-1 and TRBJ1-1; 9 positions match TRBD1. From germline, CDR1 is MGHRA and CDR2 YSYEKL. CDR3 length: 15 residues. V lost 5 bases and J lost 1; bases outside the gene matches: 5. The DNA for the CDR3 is TGCGCCAGCAGCTGGGGACAGGGCAGGAACACTGAAGCTTTCTTT. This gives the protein CASSWGQGRNTEAFF.

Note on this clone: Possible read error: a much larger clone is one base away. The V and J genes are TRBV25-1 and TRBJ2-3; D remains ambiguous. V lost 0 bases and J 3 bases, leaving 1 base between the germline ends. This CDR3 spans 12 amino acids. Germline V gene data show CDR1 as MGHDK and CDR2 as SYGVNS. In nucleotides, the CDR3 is TGTGCCAGCAGTGAATATACAGATACGCAGTATTTT. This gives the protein CASSEYTDTQYF.

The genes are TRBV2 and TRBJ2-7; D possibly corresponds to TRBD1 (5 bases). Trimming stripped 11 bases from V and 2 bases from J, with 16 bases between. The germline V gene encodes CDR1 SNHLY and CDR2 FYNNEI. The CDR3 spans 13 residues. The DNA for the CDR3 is TGTGCCCATACAGGACAAAAAGCCTACGAGCAGTACTTC. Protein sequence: CAHTGQKAYEQYF.

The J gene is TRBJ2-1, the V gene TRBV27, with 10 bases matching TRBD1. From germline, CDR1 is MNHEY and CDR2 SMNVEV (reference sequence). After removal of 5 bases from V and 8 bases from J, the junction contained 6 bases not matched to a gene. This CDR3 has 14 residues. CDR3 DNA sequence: TGTGCCAGCAGTCGACAGGGGGCGCGATATGAGCAGTTCTTC. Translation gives CASSRQGARYEQFF.

The DNA for the CDR3 is TGCGCCAGCAGCCCGGGGGGAGCCGGGGAGCTGTTTTTT. Residues: CASSPGGAGELFF. The rearrangement links TRBV5-1 to TRBJ2-2, with 7 nucleotides matching TRBD2. The ends lost 4 bases at V and 6 bases at J; junction bases unmatched: 3. Germline V gene lookup returns CDR1 SGHRS and CDR2 YFSETQ. CDR3 length equals 13 residues. Full variable domain (rest looked up from reference TRBV5-1 and TRBJ2-2): KAGVTQTPRYLIKTRGQQVTLSCSPISGHRSVSWYQQTPGQGLQFLFEYFSETQRNKGNFPGRFSGRQFSNSRSEMNVSTLELGDSALYLCASSPGGAGELFFGEGSRLTVL.

The CDR3 protein is CASRPPGPYNEQFF. The CDR3 DNA is TGTGCCAGCAGGCCCCCGGGACCGTACAATGAGCAGTTCTTC. V and J are TRBV25-1 and TRBJ2-1; D tentatively reads TRBD1 or TRBD2 (5 bases each). V dropped 6 bases and J dropped 4 bases, with 13 bases sitting between them. Germline assignment: CDR1 MGHDK and CDR2 SYGVNS. The CDR3 has 14 amino acids.

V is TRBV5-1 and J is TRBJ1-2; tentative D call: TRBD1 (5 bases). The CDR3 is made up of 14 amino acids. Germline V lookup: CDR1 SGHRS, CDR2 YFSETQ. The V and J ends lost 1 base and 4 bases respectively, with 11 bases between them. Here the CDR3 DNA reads TGCGCCAGCAGCTTGTCACGGCAGGGCTATGGCTACACCTTC. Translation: CASSLSRQGYGYTF.

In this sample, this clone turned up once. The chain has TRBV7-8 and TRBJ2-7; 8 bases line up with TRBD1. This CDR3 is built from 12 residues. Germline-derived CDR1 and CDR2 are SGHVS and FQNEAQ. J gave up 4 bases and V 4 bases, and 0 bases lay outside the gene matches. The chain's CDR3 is CASSWTGYEQYF. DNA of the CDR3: TGTGCCAGCAGCTGGACAGGGTACGAGCAGTACTTC.

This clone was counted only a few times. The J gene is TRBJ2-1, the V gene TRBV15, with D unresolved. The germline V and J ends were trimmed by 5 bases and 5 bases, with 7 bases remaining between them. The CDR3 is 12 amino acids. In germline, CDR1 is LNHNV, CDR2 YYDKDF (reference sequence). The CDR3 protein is CATSDSDNEQFF. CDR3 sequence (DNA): TGTGCCACCAGCGATAGTGACAATGAGCAGTTCTTC.

CDR3 sequence: CASTQGGNYGYTF. The CDR3 DNA follows: TGTGCCAGCACCCAAGGGGGTAACTATGGCTACACCTTC. This chain connects TRBV25-1 to TRBJ1-2; D perhaps matches TRBD1 (6 bases). V lost 7 bases and J lost 1, with 10 bases in between. This CDR3 spans 13 amino acids. Looked up from germline, CDR1 is MGHDK and CDR2 is SYGVNS.

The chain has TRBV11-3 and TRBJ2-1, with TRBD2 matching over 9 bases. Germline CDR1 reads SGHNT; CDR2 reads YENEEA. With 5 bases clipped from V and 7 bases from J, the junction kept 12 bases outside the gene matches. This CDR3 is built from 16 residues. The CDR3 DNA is TGTGCCAGCAGCCCGCTCCTGAGCGGGAGGAGGAATGAGCAGTTCTTC. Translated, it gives CASSPLLSGRRNEQFF.

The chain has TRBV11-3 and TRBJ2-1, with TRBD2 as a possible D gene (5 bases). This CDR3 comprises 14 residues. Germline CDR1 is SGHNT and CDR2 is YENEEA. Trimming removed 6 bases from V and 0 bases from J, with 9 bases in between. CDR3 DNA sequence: TGTGCCAGCAGTTCGGGGAGCTCCTACAATGAGCAGTTCTTC. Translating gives CASSSGSSYNEQFF. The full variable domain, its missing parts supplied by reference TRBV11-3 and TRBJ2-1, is EAGVVQSPRYKIIEKKQPVAFWCNPISGHNTLYWYLQNLGQGPELLIRYENEEAVDDSQLPKDRFSAERLKGVDSTLKIQPAELGDSAVYLCASSSGSSYNEQFFGPGTRLTVL.

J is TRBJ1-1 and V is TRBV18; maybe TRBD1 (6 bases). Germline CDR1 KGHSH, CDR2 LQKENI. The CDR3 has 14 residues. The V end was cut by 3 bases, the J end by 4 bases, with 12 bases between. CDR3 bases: TGTGCCAGCTCACCGGGACACCCGGTCACTGAAGCTTTCTTT. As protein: CASSPGHPVTEAFF.

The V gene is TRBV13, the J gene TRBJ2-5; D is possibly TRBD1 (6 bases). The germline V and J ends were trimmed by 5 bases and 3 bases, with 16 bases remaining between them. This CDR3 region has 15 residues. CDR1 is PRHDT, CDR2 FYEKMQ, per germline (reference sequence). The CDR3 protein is CASSPSVQGEETQYF. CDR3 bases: TGTGCCAGCAGCCCCAGCGTACAGGGAGAAGAGACCCAGTACTTC.

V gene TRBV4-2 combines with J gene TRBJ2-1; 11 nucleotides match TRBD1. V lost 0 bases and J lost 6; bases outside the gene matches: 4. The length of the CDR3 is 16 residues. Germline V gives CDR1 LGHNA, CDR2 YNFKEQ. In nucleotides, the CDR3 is TGTGCCAGCAGCCAAGAGTGGGGGACAGGGGGCAATGAGCAGTTCTTC. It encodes CASSQEWGTGGNEQFF.

The CDR3 loop reads CASRLSGLAESNEQFF. In DNA form, the CDR3 reads TGCGCCAGCAGACTGTCCGGACTAGCGGAGAGCAATGAGCAGTTCTTC. The V gene is TRBV5-1, the J gene TRBJ2-1, with 10 bases that match TRBD2. From germline, CDR1 is SGHRS and CDR2 YFSETQ. The trim removed 5 bases at V and 6 bases at J, leaving 11 bases unmatched. This CDR3 contains 16 residues. The whole variable domain, remainder taken from reference TRBV5-1 and TRBJ2-1, is KAGVTQTPRYLIKTRGQQVTLSCSPISGHRSVSWYQQTPGQGLQFLFEYFSETQRNKGNFPGRFSGRQFSNSRSEMNVSTLELGDSALYLCASRLSGLAESNEQFFGPGTRLTVL.

CDR3 sequence: CAISEGPDGYTF. CDR3 DNA sequence: TGTGCCATCAGTGAGGGACCCGATGGCTACACCTTC. The rearrangement uses TRBV10-3 and TRBJ1-2, with unresolved D. Trimming took 2 bases from V and 6 from J, leaving 7 bases between them. The CDR3 totals 12 residues. The V gene's germline CDR1 is ENHRY and CDR2 SYGVKD.